This T cell receptor (beta chain) was captured in a study of control samples from healthy donors and cancer patients. Clones were read by immunoSEQ multiplex PCR, and TCRdb kept only the in-frame ones, dropping some. The table lists 100,000 to 150,000 clones, approximately 92% of them singletons. Germline CDR1 and CDR2: LGHDT and YNNKEL (reference sequence). V lost 0 bases, J lost 3 bases, and 12 bases lay in between. This CDR3 has 16 residues. This clone was observed a single time. The V call is TRBV3-1 (or the pseudogene TRBV3-2), the J call TRBJ1-5, with unresolved D. The source of this sequence is a man younger than 35 in good health. Sequencing was done on a sample of blood. CDR3 loop: CASSQDLPSINQPQHF. For the CDR3, the DNA is TGTGCCAGCAGCCAAGACCTACCATCCATCAATCAGCCCCAGCATTTT.